A selection of T cell receptor beta chains follows, all from one sample in a study of shared clonotypes between healthy human individuals. Assay: immunoSEQ multiplex PCR; the TCRdb copy retains only in-frame clones and omits some. Among roughly 650,000 clones listed, more than 95% were seen once. Material: naive CD4+ T cells sorted from blood. Receptor source: a young woman in good health. Each CDR3 is given with its conserved first and last residue. A D gene is named only where the DNA matches it firmly. Clone sizes are given selectively: once, few, many, or a class where the clone is expanded.

NA	NA	TRBV5-1	TRBJ1-1	CASSQTTGTNTEAFF	TGCGCCAGCAGCCAAACGACAGGAACGAACACTGAAGCTTTCTTT
TRBD2	NA	TRBV19	TRBJ2-1	CASSFIAGGLYEQFF	TGTGCCAGTAGTTTCATAGCGGGAGGGCTATATGAGCAGTTCTTC
NA	once	TRBV19	TRBJ2-7	CASRNVGEMEQYF	TGTGCCAGTAGGAACGTGGGAGAGATGGAGCAGTACTTC
NA	NA	TRBV20-1	TRBJ2-3	CSAEGADTQYF	TGCAGTGCTGAGGGGGCAGATACGCAGTATTTT
TRBD1	NA	TRBV11-2	TRBJ2-2	CASSGQGQPTGELFF	TGTGCCAGCAGCGGCCAGGGACAGCCTACCGGGGAGCTGTTTTTT
NA	NA	TRBV4-1	TRBJ2-3	CASSLMQGNIGADTQYF	TGCGCCAGCAGCCTTATGCAGGGTAACATCGGAGCAGATACGCAGTATTTT
NA	once	TRBV28	TRBJ2-7	CASGNPYEQYF	TGTGCCAGCGGGAATCCCTACGAGCAGTACTTC
NA	NA	TRBV28	TRBJ2-5	CASSLGATQQETQYF	TGTGCCAGCAGTTTAGGGGCGACCCAGCAAGAGACCCAGTACTTC
NA	NA	TRBV19	TRBJ1-4	CASSTGPGWSNEKLFF	TGTGCCAGTAGCACAGGTCCGGGGTGGTCAAATGAAAAACTGTTTTTT
NA	NA	TRBV28	TRBJ2-1	CASSFLGSGEDEQFF	TGTGCCAGCAGTTTCCTCGGGAGCGGAGAGGATGAGCAGTTCTTC
NA	NA	TRBV5-1	TRBJ1-3	CASSWLGDSGNTIYF	TGCGCCAGCAGCTGGTTGGGGGACTCTGGAAACACCATATATTTT
NA	NA	TRBV29-1	TRBJ1-1	CSVDRANTEAFF	TGCAGCGTTGACAGGGCGAACACTGAAGCTTTCTTT
TRBD1	NA	TRBV7-9	TRBJ2-7	CASIDTGGPSYEQYF	TGTGCCAGCATCGATACAGGGGGCCCTTCCTACGAGCAGTACTTC
NA	NA	TRBV4-1	TRBJ2-1	CASSEVGRHNEQFF	TGCGCCAGCAGCGAAGTAGGGCGACACAATGAGCAGTTCTTC
NA	NA	TRBV7-6	TRBJ2-7	CASSLGPGSTYEQYF	TGTGCCAGCAGCTTAGGGCCCGGGTCTACCTACGAGCAGTACTTC
NA	NA	TRBV28	TRBJ2-2	CASSPGGNTGELFF	TGTGCCAGCAGTCCCGGGGGGAACACCGGGGAGCTGTTTTTT
NA	NA	TRBV4-1	TRBJ2-2	CASSDPLNTGELFF	TGCGCCAGCAGCGACCCCCTCAACACCGGGGAGCTGTTTTTT
TRBD1	NA	TRBV29-1	TRBJ1-1	CSVRAPGQGSPEAFF	TGCAGCGTGAGGGCCCCGGGACAGGGGTCCCCTGAAGCTTTCTTT
TRBD2	NA	TRBV27	TRBJ2-3	CASGRVPDTQYF	TGTGCCAGCGGGAGGGTCCCAGATACGCAGTATTTT
NA	NA	TRBV6-6	TRBJ2-7	CASSYSDTGDYEQYF	TGTGCCAGCAGTTACTCGGATACGGGAGACTACGAGCAGTACTTC
NA	once	TRBV21-1	TRBJ2-4	CASSNGSKNIQYF	TGTGCCAGCAGCAACGGCAGCAAAAACATTCAGTACTTC
NA	NA	TRBV5-1	TRBJ2-7	CASSLTGSYEQYF	TGCGCCAGCAGCTTGACAGGGTCCTACGAGCAGTACTTC
NA	NA	TRBV7-2	TRBJ2-7	CASSLGYGSMYEQYF	TGTGCCAGCAGCTTAGGGTACGGGAGTATGTACGAGCAGTACTTC